This T cell receptor (beta chain) was sequenced during a study of CD8+ T cells in alopecia areata. Treatment meaning: oral pan-JAK inhibitor, 5-10 mg twice daily. CDR3 length equals 15 residues. Germline V gene sequence: CDR1 LNHDA, CDR2 SQIVND (reference sequence). Trimming cost V 1 base and J 0 bases; bases outside gene matches: 2. Sequencing used cDNA as its template, made by extracting RNA and reverse transcribing it. Libraries were prepared by immunoSEQ multiplex PCR; TCRdb keeps only in-frame clonotypes and omits some of them. The table has roughly 200,000 clones, around three fifths seen once. The sequence derives from a human donor with alopecia areata. The sample here was CD8+ T cells sorted from blood, taken at week 24, from a patient treated with tofacitinib. The rearrangement links TRBV19 to TRBJ2-5, with 7 positions matching TRBD1. In nucleotides, the CDR3 is TGTGCCAGTAGTATAGGACAGGGCTACCAAGAGACCCAGTACTTC. As protein: CASSIGQGYQETQYF. Supplemented by reference TRBV19 and TRBJ2-5, the full variable domain reads DGGITQSPKYLFRKEGQNVTLSCEQNLNHDAMYWYRQDPGQGLRLIYYSQIVNDFQKGDIAEGYSVSREKKESFPLTVTSAQKNPTAFYLCASSIGQGYQETQYFGPGTRLLVL.